This T cell receptor (beta chain) was sequenced for a study of T cell clonotyping in hematopoietic cell transplantation. Study-level results: Recipient TCR diversity dropped after transplant; expanded clonotypes rose from day 30 to 180. Broader posttransplant TCR repertoire diversity was predicted by graft donor and pretransplant recipient Inverse Simpson Index values. At the given depth, recipient repertoires were over 95% de novo clonotypes.

The data were produced by immunoSEQ multiplex PCR, yet TCRdb's version contains in-frame clones alone and is incomplete. The table includes over 45,000 clones, 65% to 90% detected once. Time point meaning: recipient sample about 28 days before transplant, after cytoreduction. The CDR3 extends over 17 amino acids. Germline V CDR1 and CDR2: SGHRS, YFSETQ. The V gene end was trimmed by 0 bases and the J gene end by 1 base; junction bases not matched to a gene: 5. About this clone itself: Antigen: not known.

The specimen comprised peripheral blood mononuclear cells, sampled before stem cell transplant. This sequence was found in a man between 60 and 75 years old with biphenotypic leukemia. Some clones in this sample may be carry-over from other donors' samples. The chain links TRBV5-1 to TRBJ2-2, with 8 positions matching TRBD1. The CDR3 DNA sequence: TGCGCCAGCAGCTTGGTCCCCGGGACAGGGAACACCGGGGAGCTGTTTTTT. The encoded protein is CASSLVPGTGNTGELFF.